These 28 T cell receptor beta chains came from one sample sequenced in a study of cytomegalovirus exposure and HLA in healthy donors. The study ran its PCR with 60 Vbeta and 13 Jbeta primers. Assay: immunoSEQ multiplex PCR; the TCRdb copy retains only in-frame clones and omits some. The sample has 200,000 to 250,000 clones; 70% to 85% are singletons. Material for sequencing was PBMCs. The receptors come from a man aged 45-65 years in good health and CMV-seronegative.

This chain joins TRBV7-9 and TRBJ1-4; D perhaps matches TRBD1 (6 bases). V was shortened by 3 bases and J by 7 bases, with 15 bases between the two germline ends. This CDR3 contains 15 residues. In germline, CDR1 is SEHNR, CDR2 FQNEAQ (reference sequence). In DNA form, the CDR3 reads TGTGCCAGCAGCTTTACCGGGACACTCGGTGAAAAACTGTTTTTT. Residues: CASSFTGTLGEKLFF.

CDR3 residues: CASLGQRRSYNEQFF. The CDR3 nucleotides read TGTGCCAGCCTGGGACAGAGACGCTCCTACAATGAGCAGTTCTTC. This chain uses TRBV28 with TRBJ2-1; the match to TRBD1 covers 7 bases. There are 15 residues in the CDR3. Trimming removed 8 bases from V and 0 bases from J; junction bases left unmatched: 7. Germline-derived CDR1 and CDR2 are MDHEN and SYDVKM.

Points on this clone: Other DNA sequences in the same sample also yield this CDR3. This rearrangement joins TRBV5-1 to TRBJ2-3; weak D call: TRBD1 (5 bases). Germline loops: CDR1 SGHRS, CDR2 YFSETQ. The germline V and J ends were trimmed by 0 bases and 5 bases, with 10 bases remaining between them. CDR3 length equals 14 residues. CDR3 region: CASSLGQGRDTQYF. DNA of the CDR3: TGCGCCAGCAGCTTGGGGCAGGGCAGAGATACGCAGTATTTT.

This clone was seen a few times. The chain is built from TRBV28 and TRBJ1-4; 7 bases are shared with TRBD1. J lost 0 bases, V lost 6 bases, and 4 bases had no gene match. Germline V CDR1 and CDR2: MDHEN, SYDVKM. The CDR3 is 15 amino acids. The CDR3 reads CASRTQGTTNEKLFF. The CDR3 bases are TGTGCCAGCAGAACACAGGGGACAACTAATGAAAAACTGTTTTTT. Full variable domain (rest looked up from reference TRBV28 and TRBJ1-4): DVKVTQSSRYLVKRTGEKVFLECVQDMDHENMFWYRQDPGLGLRLIYFSYDVKMKEKGDIPEGYSVSREKKERFSLILESASTNQTSMYLCASRTQGTTNEKLFFGSGTQLSVL.

This rearrangement joins TRBV25-1 to TRBJ2-7; weak D call: TRBD2 (6 bases). Germline loops: CDR1 MGHDK, CDR2 SYGVNS. V shed 8 bases and J shed 5 bases, with 16 bases lying between them. The CDR3 loop spans 13 amino acids. CDR3 in DNA: TGTGCCAGCGCGGGACCCCAATGGAACGAGCAGTACTTC. Its protein is CASAGPQWNEQYF.

The chain employs TRBV12-5 and TRBJ2-3, with 8 bases lining up with TRBD1. Germline loops: CDR1 LGHNT, CDR2 FRNRAP. The CDR3 is 16 amino acids. The V and J ends lost 3 bases and 3 bases, in that order; junction bases with no gene match: 8. The CDR3 here is CASGFQGALGTDTQYF. As DNA, the CDR3 is TGTGCTAGTGGTTTTCAGGGGGCTTTAGGAACAGATACGCAGTATTTT.

The rearrangement links TRBV2 to TRBJ2-5; TRBD2 matches at 11 bases. This CDR3 contains 16 residues. The V gene end was trimmed by 6 bases and the J gene end by 2 bases; junction bases not matched to a gene: 8. Germline V gene sequence: CDR1 SNHLY, CDR2 FYNNEI. The CDR3 spells CASRATSGMIQETQYF. The CDR3 DNA follows: TGTGCCAGCAGGGCGACTAGCGGGATGATACAAGAGACCCAGTACTTC.

V is TRBV18 and J is TRBJ2-5; 12 nucleotides agree with TRBD1. This CDR3 contains 17 residues. Germline CDR1 and CDR2: KGHSH and LQKENI. The ends lost 0 bases at V and 4 bases at J; junction bases unmatched: 6. CDR3 residues: CASSPPKGTGGPETQYF. CDR3 DNA sequence: TGTGCCAGCTCACCACCGAAGGGGACAGGGGGCCCAGAGACCCAGTACTTC. The full variable domain, rest sourced from reference TRBV18 and TRBJ2-5, is NAGVMQNPRHLVRRRGQEARLRCSPMKGHSHVYWYRQLPEEGLKFMVYLQKENIIDESGMPKERFSAEFPKEGPSILRIQQVVRGDSAAYFCASSPPKGTGGPETQYFGPGTRLLVL.

The chain uses TRBV20-1 and TRBJ2-5; 9 positions match TRBD2. This CDR3 comprises 11 residues. In germline, CDR1 is DFQATT, CDR2 SNEGSKA (reference sequence). For the CDR3, the DNA is TGCTATGCCACTAGCGGGGAGACCCAGTACTTC. This encodes CYATSGETQYF.

V and J are TRBV7-3 and TRBJ2-2, with 11 bases lining up with TRBD2. This CDR3 region has 17 residues. Germline assignment: CDR1 SGHTA and CDR2 FQGTGA. The V segment lost 1 base and the J segment 6 bases; nucleotides outside the gene matches: 7. The CDR3 nucleotides read TGTGCCAGCAGCTTAAATGCCCTGACTAGCGGGGCCGGGGAGCTGTTTTTT. Encoded protein: CASSLNALTSGAGELFF.

The CDR3 spells CASSVGAGGGDHEQYF. In DNA, the CDR3 is TGTGCCAGCAGCGTAGGGGCCGGGGGGGGCGACCACGAGCAGTACTTC. The V call is TRBV9, the J call TRBJ2-7; TRBD2 agrees at 8 bases. The junction had 10 bases not matched to a gene; V was cut back by 0 bases and J by 5 bases. CDR3 size: 16 residues. CDR1 SGDLS and CDR2 YYNGEE come from the germline V gene.

A few counts support this clone. This chain links TRBV6-6 with TRBJ1-2; 7 bases align to TRBD1. Germline V gene sequence: CDR1 MNHNY, CDR2 SVGAGI (reference sequence). Trimming took 5 bases from V and 6 from J; bases not matched to a gene: 6. This CDR3 is built from 13 residues. The CDR3 DNA sequence: TGTGCCAGCAGTCCCGACAGGGCTCATGGCTACACCTTC. This sequence encodes CASSPDRAHGYTF.

V usage is TRBV14 and J usage is TRBJ2-5, with 8 bases that match TRBD1. The CDR3 covers 15 residues. V gave up 4 bases and J gave up 4 bases; unmatched junction bases: 8. Per germline, CDR1 SGHDN and CDR2 FVKESK. CDR3 sequence (DNA): TGTGCCAGCAGCCGAGCAGGGGGCTGGGGAGAGACCCAGTACTTC. Protein sequence: CASSRAGGWGETQYF. The full variable domain, in which reference TRBV14 and TRBJ2-5 provide the parts outside the CDR3, is EAGVTQFPSHSVIEKGQTVTLRCDPISGHDNLYWYRRVMGKEIKFLLHFVKESKQDESGMPNNRFLAERTGGTYSTLKVQPAELEDSGVYFCASSRAGGWGETQYFGPGTRLLVL.

V gene TRBV9 combines with J gene TRBJ2-1; possibly TRBD1 for D (5 bases). Germline-derived CDR1 and CDR2 are SGDLS and YYNGEE. The CDR3 sequence is 18 residues long. Trimming took 3 bases from V and 4 from J, leaving 23 bases between them. The CDR3 here is CASSAVGAKAPQYNEQFF. The CDR3 nucleotides are TGTGCCAGCAGCGCCGTAGGGGCGAAGGCCCCACAATACAATGAGCAGTTCTTC.

The count of this clone is one. The J gene is TRBJ2-2, the V gene TRBV5-4, with TRBD2 identical over 10 bases. CDR3 length equals 17 residues. Germline CDR1 SGHNT, CDR2 YYREEE (reference sequence). Unmatched junction bases numbered 5, after V lost 0 bases and J lost 3 bases. The CDR3 here is CASSLVGLAGDTGELFF. CDR3 bases: TGTGCCAGCAGCTTGGTGGGGCTAGCGGGAGACACCGGGGAGCTGTTTTTT.

The chain employs TRBV27 and TRBJ2-7; 10 positions match TRBD2. Trimming cost V 2 bases and J 6 bases; bases outside gene matches: 4. The CDR3 spans 14 residues. The germline V gene encodes CDR1 MNHEY and CDR2 SMNVEV (reference sequence). CDR3 sequence (DNA): TGTGCCAGCAGTTTAAAGCGGGAGGGCTCCGAGCAGTACTTC. Protein: CASSLKREGSEQYF.

J is TRBJ2-7 and V is TRBV27, with D possibly matching TRBD1 (6 bases). The V gene lost 7 bases and the J gene lost 3 bases, with 19 bases spanning the gap. CDR3 length: 15 amino acids. CDR1 and CDR2 from the germline V gene are MNHEY and SMNVEV (reference sequence). The CDR3 is CASKRSLDSDYEQYF. Here the CDR3 DNA reads TGTGCCAGCAAAAGAAGTTTGGACAGTGACTACGAGCAGTACTTC.

This clone was seen a few times. This chain uses TRBV7-5 with TRBJ2-3; the table's D gene call, TRBD2, was not cross checked with the DNA. TRBV7-5 constitutes a pseudogene. The CDR3 sequence is 17 residues long. In DNA, the CDR3 is TGTGCCAGAAGCTTAGTTGTCGGGCGGGACCCTCTGGATACGCAGTATTTT. As protein: CARSLVVGRDPLDTQYF.

The gene calls are TRBV11-2 and TRBJ2-7; perhaps TRBD2 as D (5 bases). Trimming shortened V by 0 bases and J by 4 bases, and 10 bases separated the two germline ends. The CDR3 extends over 14 amino acids. Germline loops: CDR1 SGHAT, CDR2 FQNNGV. CDR3 coding DNA: TGTGCCAGCAGCTTAGAGCGGGTCTTGTACGAGCAGTACTTC. Its translation is CASSLERVLYEQYF.

The count of this clone is one. The V gene is TRBV25-1, the J gene TRBJ2-1, with D possibly matching TRBD2 (6 bases). V was shortened by 7 bases and J by 4 bases, with 17 bases between the two germline ends. The CDR3 covers 15 residues. CDR1 MGHDK and CDR2 SYGVNS come from the germline V gene. The CDR3 here is CASNTGLGGYNEQFF. CDR3 bases: TGTGCCAGCAATACCGGACTGGGGGGTTACAATGAGCAGTTCTTC.

The CDR3 DNA follows: TGTGCCAGCAGTTTCCAGGGGGCCGGCCCCTACGAGCAGTACTTC. Encoded protein: CASSFQGAGPYEQYF. This chain joins TRBV27 and TRBJ2-7, with 8 bases fitting TRBD1. Germline V gene sequence: CDR1 MNHEY, CDR2 SMNVEV (reference sequence). Unmatched junction bases numbered 6, after V lost 3 bases and J lost 2 bases. The CDR3 runs to 15 residues.

A single count supports this clone. The rearrangement uses TRBV30 and TRBJ1-5; possibly TRBD1 for D (6 bases). CDR3 length equals 17 residues. From germline, CDR1 is GTSNPN and CDR2 SVGIG (reference sequence). V shed 2 bases and J shed 1 base, with 18 bases lying between them. The CDR3 region has the DNA TGTGCCTGGAGTCGACCGAGCACTCAGGGGAGCAATCAGCCCCAGCATTTT. Translation gives CAWSRPSTQGSNQPQHF.

V and J are TRBV28 and TRBJ2-3; perhaps TRBD2 as D (7 bases). Germline V gene sequence: CDR1 MDHEN, CDR2 SYDVKM. This CDR3 has 14 amino acids. The germline V and J ends were trimmed by 3 bases and 4 bases, with 11 bases remaining between them. Written as DNA, the CDR3 is TGTGCCAGCAGTTTCGGGGGGCCCCCAGATACGCAGTATTTT. It codes for CASSFGGPPDTQYF.

This chain connects TRBV27 to TRBJ2-2, with D maybe TRBD1 (5 bases). CDR3 length equals 15 residues. Germline values: CDR1 MNHEY, CDR2 SMNVEV (reference sequence). V was cut by 4 bases and J by 4 bases, with 13 bases left in between. The CDR3 DNA reads TGTGCCAGCAGTTATAGCCCCAGGGCCACCGGGGAGCTGTTTTTT. Protein: CASSYSPRATGELFF.

The CDR3 region is CASSLPQGGRNEQFF. In nucleotides, the CDR3 is TGTGCCAGCAGCTTGCCCCAGGGAGGAAGGAATGAGCAGTTCTTC. The chain has TRBV5-4 and TRBJ2-1, with D perhaps matching TRBD2 (6 bases). The CDR3 extends over 15 amino acids. V lost 1 base and J lost 7, with 15 bases in between. From germline, CDR1 is SGHNT and CDR2 YYREEE (reference sequence). Complete variable domain (other parts from reference TRBV5-4 and TRBJ2-1): ETGVTQSPTHLIKTRGQQVTLRCSSQSGHNTVSWYQQALGQGPQFIFQYYREEENGRGNFPPRFSGLQFPNYSSELNVNALELDDSALYLCASSLPQGGRNEQFFGPGTRLTVL.

This chain links TRBV9 with TRBJ1-1; D is perhaps TRBD1 (6 bases). This CDR3 region has 13 residues. V lost 2 bases and J lost 3, with 8 bases in between. CDR1 is SGDLS, CDR2 YYNGEE, per germline. The CDR3 loop reads CASSVGQYTEAFF. Written as DNA, the CDR3 is TGTGCCAGCAGCGTCGGACAGTACACTGAAGCTTTCTTT.

About this clone itself: Compared with germline, one end of the junction differs, possibly owing to a read error. The rearrangement joins TRBV7-9 to TRBJ2-7, with D maybe TRBD2 (7 bases). This CDR3 comprises 17 residues. Germline-derived CDR1 and CDR2 are SEHNR and FQNEAQ (reference sequence). CDR3 bases: TGTTCCAGCAGCTCCACAGCCCGGGGGGCGGGAGCAAAGGAGCAGTACTTC. Protein sequence: CSSSSTARGAGAKEQYF.

This rearrangement joins TRBV10-3 to TRBJ2-1, with 10 bases lining up with TRBD2. Germline V CDR1 and CDR2: ENHRY, SYGVKD. The CDR3 totals 14 residues. Germline trimming cut 7 bases from V and 5 bases from J; bases unmatched to any gene: 5. The CDR3 DNA is TGTGCCATCAATAGCGGGAGGCAGAACAATGAGCAGTTCTTC. Translating it yields CAINSGRQNNEQFF.